This T cell receptor (beta chain) was sequenced in a study of PD-L1 blockade in urothelial cancer. Profiled with immunoSEQ multiplex PCR; TCRdb holds only in-frame clones, not every one. The table includes fewer than 25,000 clones, around 85% detected once. This clone was detected only once. CDR3 length equals 12 residues. The V and J ends lost 7 bases and 4 bases respectively, with 8 bases between them. Germline V gene lookup returns CDR1 MNHEY and CDR2 SMNVEV (reference sequence). Sequenced material: PBMCs, taken around atezolizumab (anti-PD-L1) treatment. The origin of this receptor is a man aged 45-65 years with urothelial cancer. This chain uses TRBV27 with TRBJ2-1; the D gene is possibly TRBD1 (5 bases). The CDR3 here is CASKTEYNEQFF. The CDR3 DNA reads TGTGCCAGCAAGACAGAATACAATGAGCAGTTCTTC.